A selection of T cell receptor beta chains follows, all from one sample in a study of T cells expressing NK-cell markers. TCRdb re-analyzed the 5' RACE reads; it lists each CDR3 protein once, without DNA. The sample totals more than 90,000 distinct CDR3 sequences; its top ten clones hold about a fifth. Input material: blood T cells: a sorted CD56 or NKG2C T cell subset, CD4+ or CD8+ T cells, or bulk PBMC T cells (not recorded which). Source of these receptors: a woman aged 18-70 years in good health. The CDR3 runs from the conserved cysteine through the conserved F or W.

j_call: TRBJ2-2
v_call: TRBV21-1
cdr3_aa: CASSKVSHCKVLRGNTGELFF

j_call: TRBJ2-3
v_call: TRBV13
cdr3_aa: CASSFSAGLDTQYF

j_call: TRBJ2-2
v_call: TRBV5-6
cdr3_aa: CASSPGVTGELFF

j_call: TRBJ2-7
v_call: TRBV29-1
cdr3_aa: CSVEEGGSPYEQYF

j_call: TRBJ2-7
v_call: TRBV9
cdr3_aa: CASTPGQGVHEQYF

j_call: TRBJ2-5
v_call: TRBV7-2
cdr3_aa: CAGARGEGDQYF

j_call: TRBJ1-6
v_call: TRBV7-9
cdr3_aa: CASTFGGDSPLHF

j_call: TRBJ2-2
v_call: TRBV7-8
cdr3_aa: CASSWIRGANTGELFF

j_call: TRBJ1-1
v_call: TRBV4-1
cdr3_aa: CASSQGNRGRNTEAFF

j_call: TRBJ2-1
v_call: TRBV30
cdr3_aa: CAWRAKRAAYNEQFF